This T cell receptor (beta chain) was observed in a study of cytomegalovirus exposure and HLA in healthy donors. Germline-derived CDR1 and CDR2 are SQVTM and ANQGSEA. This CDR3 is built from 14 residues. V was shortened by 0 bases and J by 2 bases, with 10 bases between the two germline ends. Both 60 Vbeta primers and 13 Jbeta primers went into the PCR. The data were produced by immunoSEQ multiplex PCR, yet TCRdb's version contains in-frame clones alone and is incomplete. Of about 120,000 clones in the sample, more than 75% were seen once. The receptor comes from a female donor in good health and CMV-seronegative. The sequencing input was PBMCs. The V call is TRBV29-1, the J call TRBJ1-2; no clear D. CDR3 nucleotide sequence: TGCAGCGTTGAAGAGGTCCCCGAGAACTATGGCTACACCTTC. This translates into CSVEEVPENYGYTF.